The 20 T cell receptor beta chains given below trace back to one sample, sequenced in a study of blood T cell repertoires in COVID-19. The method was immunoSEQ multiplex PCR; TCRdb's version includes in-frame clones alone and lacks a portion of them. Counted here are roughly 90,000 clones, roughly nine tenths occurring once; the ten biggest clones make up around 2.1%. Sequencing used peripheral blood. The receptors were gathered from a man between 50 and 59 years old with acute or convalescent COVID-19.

CDR3 sequence reads: CASSVAQGRGNEQFF. The CDR3 DNA is TGTGCCAGCAGCGTAGCACAGGGAAGGGGCAATGAGCAGTTCTTC. The chain carries TRBV9 and TRBJ2-1, with TRBD1 as a possible D gene (6 bases). CDR3 length equals 15 residues. Germline CDR1 is SGDLS and CDR2 is YYNGEE. With 0 bases removed from V and 6 bases from J, the gap between germline ends came to 13 bases.

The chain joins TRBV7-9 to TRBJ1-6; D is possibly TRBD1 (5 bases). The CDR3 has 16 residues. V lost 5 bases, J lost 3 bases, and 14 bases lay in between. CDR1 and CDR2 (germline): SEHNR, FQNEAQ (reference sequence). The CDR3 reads CASSPEGVHYNSPLHF. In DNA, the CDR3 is TGTGCCAGCAGCCCGGAAGGGGTTCACTATAATTCACCCCTCCACTTT.

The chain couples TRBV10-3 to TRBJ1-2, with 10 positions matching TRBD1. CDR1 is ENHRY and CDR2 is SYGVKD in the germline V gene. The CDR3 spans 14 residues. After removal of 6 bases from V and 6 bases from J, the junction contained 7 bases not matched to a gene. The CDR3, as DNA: TGTGCCATCAGGCCGGGACAGGGGAGGAATGGCTACACCTTC. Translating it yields CAIRPGQGRNGYTF.

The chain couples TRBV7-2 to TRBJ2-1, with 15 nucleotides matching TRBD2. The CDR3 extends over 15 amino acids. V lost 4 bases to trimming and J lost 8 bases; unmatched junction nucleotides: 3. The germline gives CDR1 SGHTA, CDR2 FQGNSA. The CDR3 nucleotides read TGTGCCAGCAGCTCCGGACTAGCGGGGGGGTATGAGCAGTTCTTC. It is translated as CASSSGLAGGYEQFF.

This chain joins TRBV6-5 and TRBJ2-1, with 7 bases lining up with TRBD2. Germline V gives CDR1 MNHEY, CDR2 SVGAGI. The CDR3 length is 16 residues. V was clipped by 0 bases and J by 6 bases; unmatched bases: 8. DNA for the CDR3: TGTGCCAGCAGTTACTCTACCGGGACTATCATCAATGAGCAGTTCTTC. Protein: CASSYSTGTIINEQFF.

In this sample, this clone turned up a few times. CDR3 loop: CASSYSYNTEAFF. In DNA form, the CDR3 reads TGTGCCAGCAGTTACTCCTATAACACTGAAGCTTTCTTT. V gene TRBV6-5 combines with J gene TRBJ1-1, with unresolved D. The CDR3 is 13 residues long. Germline CDR1 reads MNHEY; CDR2 reads SVGAGI. V lost 0 bases to trimming and J lost 2 bases, with 4 bases between them.

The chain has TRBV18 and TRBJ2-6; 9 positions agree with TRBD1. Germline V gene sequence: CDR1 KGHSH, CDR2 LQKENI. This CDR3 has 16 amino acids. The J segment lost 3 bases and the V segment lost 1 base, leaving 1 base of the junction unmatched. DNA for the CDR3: TGTGCCAGCTCACCACGACAGGGGGTTGGGGCCAACGTCCTGACTTTC. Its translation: CASSPRQGVGANVLTF.

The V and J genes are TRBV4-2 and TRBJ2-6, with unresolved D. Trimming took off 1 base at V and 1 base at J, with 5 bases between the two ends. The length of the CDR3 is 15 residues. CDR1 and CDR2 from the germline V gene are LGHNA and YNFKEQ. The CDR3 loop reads CASSQGRSGANVLTF. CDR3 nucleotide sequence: TGTGCCAGCAGCCAAGGGAGATCTGGGGCCAACGTCCTGACTTTC.

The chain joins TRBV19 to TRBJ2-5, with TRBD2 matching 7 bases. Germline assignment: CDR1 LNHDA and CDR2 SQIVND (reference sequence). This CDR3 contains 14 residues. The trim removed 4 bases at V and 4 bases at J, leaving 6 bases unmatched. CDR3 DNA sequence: TGTGCCAGTAGTACCCAGCGGGACGCAGAGACCCAGTACTTC. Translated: CASSTQRDAETQYF.

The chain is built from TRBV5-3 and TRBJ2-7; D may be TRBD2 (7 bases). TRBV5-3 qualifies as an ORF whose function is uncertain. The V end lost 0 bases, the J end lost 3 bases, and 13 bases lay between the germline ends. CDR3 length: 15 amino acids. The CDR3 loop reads CARSLAGGPLYEQYV. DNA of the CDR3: TGTGCCAGAAGCTTGGCCGGGGGGCCCCTCTACGAGCAGTACGTC.

CDR3 sequence (DNA): TGTGCCAGCAGCTTATCCCAACTAGCGATCAGGTTCTTC. Amino acids: CASSLSQLAIRFF. The chain links TRBV7-8 to TRBJ2-1, with 7 nucleotides matching TRBD2. In germline, CDR1 is SGHVS, CDR2 FQNEAQ. The CDR3 totals 13 residues. Trimming removed 2 bases from V and 15 bases from J; junction bases left unmatched: 10.

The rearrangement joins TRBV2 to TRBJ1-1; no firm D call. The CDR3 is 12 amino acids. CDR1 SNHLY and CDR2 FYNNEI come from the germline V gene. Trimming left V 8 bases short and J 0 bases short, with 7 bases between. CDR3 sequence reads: CASRGLNTEAFF. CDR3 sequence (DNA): TGTGCCAGCCGCGGCTTGAACACTGAAGCTTTCTTT.

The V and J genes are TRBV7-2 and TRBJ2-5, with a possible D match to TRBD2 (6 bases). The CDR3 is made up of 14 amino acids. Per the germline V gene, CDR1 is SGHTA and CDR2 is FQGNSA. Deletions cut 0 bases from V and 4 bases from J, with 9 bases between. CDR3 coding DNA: TGTGCCAGCAGCTTAGCGGGGGGTGGAGAGACCCAGTACTTC. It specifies CASSLAGGGETQYF.

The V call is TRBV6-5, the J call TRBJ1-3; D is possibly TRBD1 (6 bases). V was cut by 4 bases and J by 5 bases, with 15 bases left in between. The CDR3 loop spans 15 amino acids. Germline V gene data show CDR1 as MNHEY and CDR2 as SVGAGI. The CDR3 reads CASSSYGGDRNTIYF. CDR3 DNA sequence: TGTGCCAGCAGTTCCTATGGGGGGGACAGAAACACCATATATTTT.

CDR3 sequence: CASVADSTNTEAFF. As DNA, the CDR3 is TGTGCTAGTGTTGCTGACAGCACGAACACTGAAGCTTTCTTT. The chain recombines TRBV12-5 with TRBJ1-1; tentative D call: TRBD1 (5 bases). Germline-derived CDR1 and CDR2 are LGHNT and FRNRAP. The CDR3 spans 14 residues. Trimming left V 7 bases short and J 1 base short, with 13 bases between.

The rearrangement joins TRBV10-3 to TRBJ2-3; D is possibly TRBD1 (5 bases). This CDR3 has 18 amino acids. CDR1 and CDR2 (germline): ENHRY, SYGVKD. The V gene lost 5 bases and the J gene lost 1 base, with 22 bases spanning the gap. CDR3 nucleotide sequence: TGTGCCATCAGTCCCGGACATTACGATCCAGAAGGCACAGATACGCAGTATTTT. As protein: CAISPGHYDPEGTDTQYF.

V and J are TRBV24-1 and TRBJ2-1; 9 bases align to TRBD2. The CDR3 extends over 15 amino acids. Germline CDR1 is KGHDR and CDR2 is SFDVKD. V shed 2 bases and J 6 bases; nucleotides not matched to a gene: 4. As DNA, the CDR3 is TGTGCCACCAGTGATTACGGTAGCGGGGGCAATGAGCAGTTCTTC. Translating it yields CATSDYGSGGNEQFF.

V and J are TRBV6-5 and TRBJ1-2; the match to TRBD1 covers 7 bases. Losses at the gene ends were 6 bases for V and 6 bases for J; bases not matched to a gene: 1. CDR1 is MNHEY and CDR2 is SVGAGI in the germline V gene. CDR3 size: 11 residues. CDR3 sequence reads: CASRTGHGYTF. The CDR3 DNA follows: TGTGCCAGCAGGACAGGGCATGGCTACACCTTC.

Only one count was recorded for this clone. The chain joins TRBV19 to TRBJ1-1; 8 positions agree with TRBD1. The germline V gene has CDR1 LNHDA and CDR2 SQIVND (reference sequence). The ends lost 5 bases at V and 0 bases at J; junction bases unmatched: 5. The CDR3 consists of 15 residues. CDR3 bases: TGTGCCAGTAGTCCCGGGACAGGAATGAACACTGAAGCTTTCTTT. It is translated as CASSPGTGMNTEAFF.

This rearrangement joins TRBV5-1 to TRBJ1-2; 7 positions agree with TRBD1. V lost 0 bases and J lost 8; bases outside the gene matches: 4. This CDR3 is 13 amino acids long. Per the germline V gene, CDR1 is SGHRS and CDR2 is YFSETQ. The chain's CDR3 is CASSLGQGDGYTF. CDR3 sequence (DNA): TGCGCCAGCAGCTTGGGGCAGGGGGACGGCTACACCTTC.